What follows are 25 T cell receptor beta chains derived from one specimen sequenced in a study of PD-L1 blockade in urothelial cancer. The time point was: peripheral blood 6 weeks after treatment start. Method: immunoSEQ multiplex PCR; TCRdb's copy keeps in-frame clones and lacks some. Of 83,000 or so clones in the sample, less than 90% were seen once. The sample here was PBMCs, taken around atezolizumab (anti-PD-L1) treatment. The source of these receptors is a man between 65 and 80 years old with urothelial cancer.

The chain couples TRBV4-3 to TRBJ1-4; D is possibly TRBD1 (5 bases). The CDR3 totals 16 residues. Germline V gene sequence: CDR1 LGHNA, CDR2 YSLEER. Trimming took off 1 base at V and 7 bases at J, with 16 bases between the two ends. CDR3 amino acids: CASSQAPRAGLEKLFF. DNA for the CDR3: TGCGCCAGCAGCCAAGCCCCCCGGGCAGGGCTTGAAAAACTGTTTTTT.

The J gene is TRBJ2-7, the V gene TRBV5-1; 15 bases match TRBD2. The V and J ends lost 2 bases and 0 bases, in that order; junction bases with no gene match: 9. The length of the CDR3 is 19 residues. Looked up from germline, CDR1 is SGHRS and CDR2 is YFSETQ. CDR3 amino acids: CASSFSGGLAGGYSYEQYF. The DNA for the CDR3 is TGCGCCAGCAGCTTCAGTGGGGGACTAGCGGGAGGTTACTCCTACGAGCAGTACTTC. Filled out from reference TRBV5-1 and TRBJ2-7, the complete variable domain reads KAGVTQTPRYLIKTRGQQVTLSCSPISGHRSVSWYQQTPGQGLQFLFEYFSETQRNKGNFPGRFSGRQFSNSRSEMNVSTLELGDSALYLCASSFSGGLAGGYSYEQYFGPGTRLTVT.

The CDR3 spells CASSPRGSGNTIYF. The CDR3 DNA sequence: TGTGCCAGCAGCCCCCGGGGGTCAGGAAACACCATATATTTT. This chain links TRBV7-8 with TRBJ1-3; D might be TRBD1 (5 bases). Trimming removed 5 bases from V and 4 bases from J, with 12 bases in between. CDR3 length equals 14 residues. Germline values: CDR1 SGHVS, CDR2 FQNEAQ.

The rearrangement links TRBV11-2 to TRBJ1-3, with 9 bases that match TRBD1. CDR1 is SGHAT and CDR2 is FQNNGV in the germline V gene. The length of the CDR3 is 18 residues. The J segment lost 4 bases and the V segment lost 4 bases, leaving 14 bases of the junction unmatched. The CDR3 here is CASSSTADRGVSGNTIYF. Written as DNA, the CDR3 is TGTGCCAGCAGCTCCACGGCGGACAGGGGAGTTTCGGGAAACACCATATATTTT.

This clone is a singleton in its sample. The genes are TRBV6-4 and TRBJ2-5; possible D gene TRBD2, 5 bases. There are 13 residues in the CDR3. Looked up from germline, CDR1 is MRHNA and CDR2 is SNTAGT. V lost 2 bases and J lost 10, with 14 bases in between. The CDR3 bases are TGTGCCAGCAGTGACAGGGTCCTGAGGGTCCAGTACTTC. It specifies CASSDRVLRVQYF.

The rearrangement joins TRBV5-4 to TRBJ2-1, with 9 bases identical to TRBD1. This CDR3 has 16 residues. Germline V gene lookup returns CDR1 SGHNT and CDR2 YYREEE (reference sequence). J was trimmed by 7 bases and V by 2 bases; bases with no gene match: 10. In DNA, the CDR3 is TGTGCCAGCAGCTTACCTCCGGGACAGGGATTAAATGAGCAGTTCTTC. Translated, it gives CASSLPPGQGLNEQFF.

The gene calls are TRBV5-6 and TRBJ2-3; TRBD2 agrees at 11 bases. V was pared by 4 bases and J by 8 bases, with 12 bases of the junction left unmatched. The CDR3 extends over 16 amino acids. From germline, CDR1 is SGHDT and CDR2 YYEEEE. CDR3 region: CASSMMTSGNPATQYF. CDR3 DNA: TGTGCCAGCAGCATGATGACTAGCGGGAACCCAGCTACGCAGTATTTT.

This clone turned up a few times. The sample has other DNA sequences that encode this CDR3 too. This chain joins TRBV5-1 and TRBJ1-1; no clear D gene. V lost 8 bases, J lost 1 base, and 9 bases lay in between. CDR1 is SGHRS, CDR2 YFSETQ, per germline. This CDR3 is built from 12 residues. The CDR3 nucleotides are TGCGCCAGTCGGGCGGGGAACACTGAAGCTTTCTTT. This codes for CASRAGNTEAFF.

This rearrangement joins TRBV25-1 to TRBJ1-1, with a weak D call TRBD1 (5 bases). With 8 bases removed from V and 0 bases from J, the gap between germline ends came to 16 bases. This CDR3 has 15 amino acids. Germline V gene data show CDR1 as MGHDK and CDR2 as SYGVNS. CDR3: CASGGGFAMNTEAFF. In DNA form, the CDR3 reads TGTGCCAGCGGGGGGGGTTTTGCGATGAACACTGAAGCTTTCTTT.

This chain connects TRBV9 to TRBJ2-2; TRBD2 matches 8 bases. J lost 9 bases, V lost 0 bases, and 7 bases had no gene match. From germline, CDR1 is SGDLS and CDR2 YYNGEE. The CDR3 totals 15 residues. CDR3 in DNA: TGTGCCAGCAGCGTAGAGGGTAGCGGGACCCGGGAGCTGTTTTTT. Its protein product is CASSVEGSGTRELFF.

The chain combines TRBV6-5 with TRBJ2-2; D gene uncertain. Germline-derived CDR1 and CDR2 are MNHEY and SVGAGI. The CDR3 is 13 residues long. V dropped 8 bases and J dropped 0 bases, with 7 bases sitting between them. The CDR3 coding sequence is TGTGCCAGCGGGCCCTCGAACACCGGGGAGCTGTTTTTT. Translation: CASGPSNTGELFF.

The chain combines TRBV15 with TRBJ2-2, with D possibly matching TRBD1 (6 bases). Trimming removed 0 bases from V and 1 base from J, with 12 bases in between. CDR3 length: 17 amino acids. CDR1 and CDR2 (germline): LNHNV, YYDKDF (reference sequence). CDR3 sequence reads: CATSRDNRAMNTGELFF. DNA of the CDR3: TGTGCCACCAGCAGAGATAACAGGGCAATGAACACCGGGGAGCTGTTTTTT.

The chain links TRBV5-6 to TRBJ2-5, with 8 positions matching TRBD2. CDR3 size: 14 residues. CDR1 and CDR2 from the germline V gene are SGHDT and YYEEEE. With V trimmed by 6 bases and J by 4 bases, 8 bases remained unmatched. CDR3 sequence reads: CASTGGAGAETQYF. CDR3 DNA: TGTGCCAGCACCGGGGGGGCAGGGGCAGAGACCCAGTACTTC.

The chain combines TRBV4-1 with TRBJ1-5; D is unclear. The germline V gene has CDR1 MGHRA and CDR2 YSYEKL. The CDR3 consists of 16 residues. V was trimmed by 2 bases and J by 7 bases, leaving 18 bases between them. This CDR3 is CASSQFAGPREQPQHF. In nucleotides, the CDR3 is TGCGCCAGCAGCCAATTCGCGGGCCCAAGAGAGCAGCCCCAGCATTTT.

The chain links TRBV5-6 to TRBJ2-1, with 11 bases fitting TRBD1. The germline gives CDR1 SGHDT, CDR2 YYEEEE. The CDR3 runs to 17 residues. V gave up 6 bases and J gave up 9 bases; unmatched junction bases: 17. Written as DNA, the CDR3 is TGTGCCAGCACCCCCAAGCCTACCGGGACAGGGGGAAGTGAGCAGTTCTTC. Encoded protein: CASTPKPTGTGGSEQFF.

This chain links TRBV6-5 with TRBJ1-6; 9 positions agree with TRBD1. V gave up 9 bases and J gave up 9 bases; unmatched junction bases: 6. Germline loops: CDR1 MNHEY, CDR2 SVGAGI. This CDR3 comprises 13 residues. CDR3 protein: CASGQGLSSPLHF. In DNA form, the CDR3 reads TGTGCCAGTGGACAGGGGTTAAGTTCACCCCTCCACTTT.

This clone appeared once. V usage is TRBV5-1 and J usage is TRBJ1-4, with D unresolved. V lost 4 bases and J lost 0, with 4 bases in between. The CDR3 loop spans 13 amino acids. Germline V gene data show CDR1 as SGHRS and CDR2 as YFSETQ. This CDR3 reads CASSLSTNEKLFF. The CDR3 bases are TGCGCCAGCAGCCTCTCAACTAATGAAAAACTGTTTTTT.

The V gene is TRBV9, the J gene TRBJ2-7; weak D call: TRBD1 (8 bases). Germline assignment: CDR1 SGDLS and CDR2 YYNGEE. V was clipped by 2 bases and J by 4 bases, with 13 bases between them. This CDR3 spans 14 amino acids. CDR3 region: CASSVGQGGYEQYF. CDR3 in DNA: TGTGCCAGCAGCGTCGGACAGGGAGGGTACGAGCAGTACTTC.

This chain uses TRBV10-2 with TRBJ2-1; maybe TRBD2 (5 bases). CDR3 length equals 16 residues. With 4 bases removed from V and 0 bases from J, the gap between germline ends came to 13 bases. Germline loops: CDR1 WSHSY, CDR2 SAAADI. The CDR3 is CASSGSSGTSYNEQFF. The CDR3 DNA follows: TGCGCCAGCAGTGGCTCCAGCGGAACCTCCTACAATGAGCAGTTCTTC.

The V and J genes are TRBV19 and TRBJ1-1; tentatively, D is TRBD1 (5 bases). The germline V gene encodes CDR1 LNHDA and CDR2 SQIVND (reference sequence). Trimming stripped 5 bases from V and 4 bases from J, with 20 bases between. The CDR3 runs to 16 residues. The CDR3 DNA sequence: TGTGCCAGTAGTGACATCAATAGGGGATATGGCACTGAAGCTTTCTTT. This translates into CASSDINRGYGTEAFF.

The V and J genes are TRBV18 and TRBJ2-3; D perhaps matches TRBD2 (6 bases). The germline V gene has CDR1 KGHSH and CDR2 LQKENI. The CDR3 spans 16 residues. V lost 0 bases and J 0 bases, leaving 10 bases between the germline ends. The CDR3 DNA follows: TGTGCCAGCTCACCACCGAATAGCGGCAGCACAGATACGCAGTATTTT. Translation gives CASSPPNSGSTDTQYF.

This sequence joins TRBV6-1 and TRBJ2-5, with 9 bases lining up with TRBD1. This CDR3 has 14 residues. The junction had 4 bases not matched to a gene; V was cut back by 4 bases and J by 4 bases. Germline V gives CDR1 MNHNS, CDR2 SASEGT. The CDR3 bases are TGTGCCAGCAGTGGGGACAGGGTGGTAGAGACCCAGTACTTC. Translating gives CASSGDRVVETQYF.

The chain recombines TRBV5-1 with TRBJ2-5, with 14 bases lining up with TRBD2. The CDR3 consists of 17 residues. Germline values: CDR1 SGHRS, CDR2 YFSETQ. J lost 3 bases, V lost 1 base, and 5 bases had no gene match. As DNA, the CDR3 is TGCGCCAGCAGCTTGCGCCCGGGACTAGCGGGAGAAGAGACCCAGTACTTC. Its translation is CASSLRPGLAGEETQYF. Full variable domain (missing parts from reference TRBV5-1 and TRBJ2-5): KAGVTQTPRYLIKTRGQQVTLSCSPISGHRSVSWYQQTPGQGLQFLFEYFSETQRNKGNFPGRFSGRQFSNSRSEMNVSTLELGDSALYLCASSLRPGLAGEETQYFGPGTRLLVL.

The genes are TRBV30 and TRBJ2-6; the match to TRBD1 covers 7 bases. The CDR3 is 15 residues long. Losses at the gene ends were 8 bases for V and 0 bases for J; bases not matched to a gene: 7. Germline V gene lookup returns CDR1 GTSNPN and CDR2 SVGIG (reference sequence). CDR3 in amino acids: CAQRGLGSGANVLTF. In nucleotides, the CDR3 is TGTGCCCAGAGGGGGCTAGGCTCTGGGGCCAACGTCCTGACTTTC.

The V call is TRBV7-9, the J call TRBJ1-4; D gene uncertain. The germline CDR1 and CDR2 sequences are SEHNR and FQNEAQ (reference sequence). The CDR3 is 13 amino acids. The V and J ends lost 3 bases and 7 bases respectively, with 9 bases between them. DNA of the CDR3: TGTGCCAGCAGCTTCGACACCCCTGAAAAACTGTTTTTT. The encoded protein is CASSFDTPEKLFF.